Shown below are 28 T cell receptor beta chains from a single sample sequenced in a study of T cell changes during pregnancy in multiple sclerosis. Here immunoSEQ multiplex PCR was the method, and the copy in TCRdb shows in-frame clones only, minus some. The sample has roughly 80,000 clones; about 91% are singletons. The source was peripheral blood, collected before pregnancy. The receptor source for this set is a female donor with multiple sclerosis, enrolled in a pregnancy study.

The J gene is TRBJ2-3, the V gene TRBV7-8, with 7 bases aligning to TRBD2. Per germline, CDR1 SGHVS and CDR2 FQNEAQ. V gave up 5 bases and J gave up 3 bases; unmatched junction bases: 11. CDR3 length: 16 amino acids. CDR3 protein: CASSPYSAGITDTQYF. CDR3 sequence (DNA): TGTGCCAGCAGCCCCTACTCAGCGGGGATTACAGATACGCAGTATTTT.

The chain has TRBV7-6 and TRBJ1-5; the D gene is possibly TRBD1 (6 bases). The CDR3 spans 15 residues. V was trimmed by 5 bases and J by 4 bases, leaving 15 bases between them. Germline V gene lookup returns CDR1 SGHVS and CDR2 FNYEAQ. CDR3 DNA sequence: TGTGCCAGCAGCCCATATGATGGACAGAATCAGCCCCAGCATTTT. Protein product: CASSPYDGQNQPQHF.

The J gene is TRBJ1-3, the V gene TRBV9, with D hard to call. The germline CDR1 and CDR2 sequences are SGDLS and YYNGEE. This CDR3 has 13 residues. Trimming removed 1 base at V and 6 bases at J, with 8 bases between. The CDR3 DNA sequence: TGTGCCAGCAGCGTAATCGGGGAAAACACCATATATTTT. Translated, it gives CASSVIGENTIYF. The complete variable domain, with remaining parts taken from reference TRBV9 and TRBJ1-3, reads DSGVTQTPKHLITATGQRVTLRCSPRSGDLSVYWYQQSLDQGLQFLIQYYNGEERAKGNILERFSAQQFPDLHSELNLSSLELGDSALYFCASSVIGENTIYFGEGSWLTVV.

The V and J genes are TRBV2 and TRBJ2-7; D perhaps matches TRBD1 (5 bases). This CDR3 is built from 14 residues. V was pared by 6 bases and J by 3 bases, with 15 bases between. Germline lookup yields CDR1 SNHLY and CDR2 FYNNEI. The CDR3 bases are TGTGCCAGCAGCAAGACAGAGTCCGACTACGAGCAGTACTTC. Amino acid sequence: CASSKTESDYEQYF.

The chain uses TRBV6-5 and TRBJ2-6; D unclear. The germline V and J ends were trimmed by 2 bases and 0 bases, with 8 bases remaining between them. This CDR3 region has 16 residues. Germline-derived CDR1 and CDR2 are MNHEY and SVGAGI. The CDR3, as DNA: TGTGCCAGCAGTTACCAATTTAGCTCTGGGGCCAACGTCCTGACTTTC. Its translation is CASSYQFSSGANVLTF.

The rearrangement uses TRBV18 and TRBJ2-3; TRBD1 might be the D (6 bases). The CDR3 spans 15 residues. Per the germline V gene, CDR1 is KGHSH and CDR2 is LQKENI. V gave up 0 bases and J gave up 3 bases, with 10 bases separating them. The CDR3 reads CASSPPLTGTDTQYF. The CDR3 nucleotides read TGTGCCAGCTCACCACCTCTCACAGGGACAGATACGCAGTATTTT.

The chain employs TRBV30 and TRBJ2-2, with unresolved D. The V gene lost 0 bases and the J gene lost 5 bases, with 7 bases spanning the gap. The CDR3 length is 13 residues. Germline values: CDR1 GTSNPN, CDR2 SVGIG (reference sequence). CDR3 loop: CAWSVSNTGELFF. The CDR3 bases are TGTGCCTGGAGTGTATCCAATACCGGGGAGCTGTTTTTT.

V gene TRBV6-4 combines with J gene TRBJ2-3, with D perhaps TRBD2 (5 bases). Germline V gives CDR1 MRHNA, CDR2 SNTAGT. The V gene lost 3 bases and the J gene lost 3 bases, with 13 bases spanning the gap. The CDR3 is 15 amino acids. CDR3 region: CASSEGGSQTDTQYF. The CDR3 DNA sequence: TGTGCCAGCAGTGAAGGAGGCAGTCAGACAGATACGCAGTATTTT.

The V and J genes are TRBV2 and TRBJ2-1; 8 positions match TRBD2. Losses at the gene ends were 6 bases for V and 4 bases for J; bases not matched to a gene: 17. CDR1 SNHLY and CDR2 FYNNEI come from the germline V gene. The CDR3 totals 18 residues. CDR3 sequence reads: CASSGTGRGAALYNEQFF. CDR3 nucleotide sequence: TGTGCCAGCAGCGGTACAGGGCGGGGGGCCGCTCTTTACAATGAGCAGTTCTTC.

The chain employs TRBV7-9 and TRBJ1-1, with D unclear. CDR3 size: 13 residues. V lost 8 bases and J 1 base, leaving 11 bases between the germline ends. Germline V CDR1 and CDR2: SEHNR, FQNEAQ (reference sequence). DNA for the CDR3: TGTGCCAGCTCGGCGGAGCCGAACACTGAAGCTTTCTTT. This codes for CASSAEPNTEAFF. Full variable domain (outside the CDR3, taken from reference TRBV7-9 and TRBJ1-1): DTGVSQNPRHKITKRGQNVTFRCDPISEHNRLYWYRQTLGQGPEFLTYFQNEAQLEKSRLLSDRFSAERPKGSFSTLEIQRTEQGDSAMYLCASSAEPNTEAFFGQGTRLTVV.

The chain employs TRBV27 and TRBJ2-1; 16 bases match TRBD2. Germline V gene data show CDR1 as MNHEY and CDR2 as SMNVEV (reference sequence). There are 15 residues in the CDR3. Trimming cost V 8 bases and J 6 bases; bases outside gene matches: 4. CDR3 in DNA: TGTGCCAGCGGGACTAGCGGGGGGGCCAGCAATGAGCAGTTCTTC. Amino acids: CASGTSGGASNEQFF.

The chain has TRBV19 and TRBJ2-7; TRBD1 matches 8 bases. This CDR3 has 13 residues. The V gene end was trimmed by 4 bases and the J gene end by 2 bases; junction bases not matched to a gene: 1. The germline CDR1 and CDR2 sequences are LNHDA and SQIVND (reference sequence). The CDR3 DNA reads as TGTGCCAGTAGTACGACAGGGGCCTACGAGCAGTACTTC. Translating gives CASSTTGAYEQYF.

V usage is TRBV5-8 and J usage is TRBJ1-5; maybe TRBD1 (6 bases). V lost 4 bases and J lost 5, with 16 bases in between. The CDR3 covers 15 residues. Looked up from germline, CDR1 is SGHTS and CDR2 is YDEGEE. The CDR3 sequence is CASSPKGTFHQPQHF. CDR3 in DNA: TGTGCCAGCAGCCCGAAGGGGACATTTCATCAGCCCCAGCATTTT.

The CDR3 spells CASSDGTGVKYEQYF. CDR3 sequence (DNA): TGTGCCAGCAGTGATGGGACAGGGGTTAAGTACGAGCAGTACTTC. V and J are TRBV2 and TRBJ2-7, with TRBD1 matching 10 bases. V lost 3 bases, J lost 4 bases, and 6 bases stayed unmatched. The germline V gene has CDR1 SNHLY and CDR2 FYNNEI. The CDR3 is made up of 15 amino acids.

This clone appeared a single time. V and J are TRBV4-1 and TRBJ1-1; tentative D call: TRBD1 (5 bases). Germline V lookup: CDR1 MGHRA, CDR2 YSYEKL. V lost 4 bases and J 3 bases, leaving 12 bases between the germline ends. The CDR3 is made up of 14 amino acids. CDR3 in DNA: TGCGCCAGCAGCCGCCCCAGGGAGGACACTGAAGCTTTCTTT. This encodes CASSRPREDTEAFF.

This CDR3 is CASSQGVVLSVYGYTF. The CDR3 DNA follows: TGTGCCAGCAGTCAAGGGGTAGTCCTTAGTGTCTATGGCTACACCTTC. The chain links TRBV25-1 to TRBJ1-2; D is possibly TRBD1 (5 bases). This CDR3 has 16 amino acids. Germline values: CDR1 MGHDK, CDR2 SYGVNS. V was cut by 5 bases and J by 4 bases, with 20 bases left in between.

The chain is built from TRBV7-9 and TRBJ2-7, with D tentatively TRBD1 (5 bases). CDR3 length: 14 amino acids. V lost 5 bases, J lost 2 bases, and 13 bases lay in between. The germline CDR1 and CDR2 sequences are SEHNR and FQNEAQ (reference sequence). CDR3 in DNA: TGTGCCAGCAGCCCACAGGACGCAGCCTACGAGCAGTACTTC. Translated, it gives CASSPQDAAYEQYF.

V usage is TRBV30 and J usage is TRBJ2-3, with 10 bases fitting TRBD2. The trim removed 0 bases at V and 6 bases at J, leaving 6 bases unmatched. The CDR3 has 15 residues. Per germline, CDR1 GTSNPN and CDR2 SVGIG (reference sequence). CDR3 coding DNA: TGTGCCTGGAGTGTTAGCGGGGGGCCCGGGGATACGCAGTATTTT. The encoded protein is CAWSVSGGPGDTQYF.

This rearrangement joins TRBV13 to TRBJ2-3; TRBD2 aligns across 11 bases. J gave up 1 base and V 5 bases, and 17 bases lay outside the gene matches. The CDR3 loop spans 20 amino acids. Germline-derived CDR1 and CDR2 are PRHDT and FYEKMQ (reference sequence). In nucleotides, the CDR3 is TGTGCCAGCAGCACCAAACTAGCGGGGGAAACCTCTAGGGGCACAGATACGCAGTATTTT. Protein product: CASSTKLAGETSRGTDTQYF.

The V gene is TRBV10-3, the J gene TRBJ2-7; possibly TRBD1 for D (6 bases). This CDR3 is 13 amino acids long. Germline CDR1 reads ENHRY; CDR2 reads SYGVKD. V lost 10 bases, J lost 4 bases, and 17 bases lay in between. In DNA form, the CDR3 reads TGTGCCAGTCATAGGACAGCAGGGTACGAGCAGTACTTC. Residues: CASHRTAGYEQYF.

The rearrangement uses TRBV19 and TRBJ2-7, with D perhaps matching TRBD1 (5 bases). Germline CDR1 is LNHDA and CDR2 is SQIVND (reference sequence). Trimming removed 3 bases from V and 4 bases from J, with 13 bases in between. The CDR3 loop spans 14 amino acids. The CDR3 DNA sequence: TGTGCCAGTAGTATGGATCAGGGCCCTTACGAGCAGTACTTC. Encoded protein: CASSMDQGPYEQYF.

The gene calls are TRBV7-3 and TRBJ2-1; the match to TRBD1 covers 7 bases. J lost 5 bases, V lost 4 bases, and 8 bases had no gene match. The CDR3 has 15 residues. Germline lookup yields CDR1 SGHTA and CDR2 FQGTGA. CDR3 sequence (DNA): TGTGCCAGCAGCTCCCAGGACAGGCCCAACAATGAGCAGTTCTTC. It is translated as CASSSQDRPNNEQFF. The variable domain in full, with the rest retrieved from reference TRBV7-3 and TRBJ2-1, is GAGVSQTPSNKVTEKGKYVELRCDPISGHTALYWYRQSLGQGPEFLIYFQGTGAADDSGLPNDRFFAVRPEGSVSTLKIQRTERGDSAVYLCASSSQDRPNNEQFFGPGTRLTVL.

The chain couples TRBV6-5 to TRBJ2-2; 10 bases are shared with TRBD1. V lost 4 bases, J lost 6 bases, and 2 bases stayed unmatched. The CDR3 has 14 amino acids. Germline V gene data show CDR1 as MNHEY and CDR2 as SVGAGI. The CDR3 DNA reads TGTGCCAGCAGTTGGGACAGGGGCTCCGGGGAGCTGTTTTTT. Protein product: CASSWDRGSGELFF.

This chain connects TRBV7-3 to TRBJ2-1; tentatively, D is TRBD2 (6 bases). The CDR3 spans 15 residues. The germline V gene has CDR1 SGHTA and CDR2 FQGTGA. Trimming left V 0 bases short and J 4 bases short, with 10 bases between. DNA of the CDR3: TGTGCCAGCAGCTTAACGGGACTCCTATACAATGAGCAGTTCTTC. Protein sequence: CASSLTGLLYNEQFF.

V gene TRBV11-1 combines with J gene TRBJ1-5, with D possibly TRBD1 on 6 matching bases. Trimming shortened V by 5 bases and J by 6 bases, and 14 bases separated the two germline ends. The length of the CDR3 is 14 residues. The germline gives CDR1 SGHAT, CDR2 FQDESV (reference sequence). This CDR3 reads CASSADRFGQPQHF. The CDR3 coding sequence is TGTGCCAGCAGCGCAGACAGGTTTGGTCAGCCCCAGCATTTT.

V is TRBV2 and J is TRBJ2-1; tentatively, D is TRBD1 (6 bases). The length of the CDR3 is 11 residues. Germline values: CDR1 SNHLY, CDR2 FYNNEI. V was shortened by 11 bases and J by 7 bases, with 12 bases between the two germline ends. CDR3 residues: CAGSRGNEQFF. CDR3 DNA sequence: TGTGCCGGAAGCAGGGGAAATGAGCAGTTCTTC.

V is TRBV25-1 and J is TRBJ2-5, with D perhaps matching TRBD1 (6 bases). The germline V and J ends were trimmed by 4 bases and 1 base, with 7 bases remaining between them. This CDR3 spans 13 amino acids. Germline CDR1 is MGHDK and CDR2 is SYGVNS. Written as DNA, the CDR3 is TGTGCCAGCAGTGTGGACAGCCAAGAGACCCAGTACTTC. Amino acid sequence: CASSVDSQETQYF.

This chain connects TRBV7-9 to TRBJ2-1; TRBD1 might be the D (6 bases). The CDR3 spans 15 residues. Germline V gene sequence: CDR1 SEHNR, CDR2 FQNEAQ (reference sequence). The germline V and J ends were trimmed by 0 bases and 9 bases, with 15 bases remaining between them. CDR3 protein: CASSLAADSRGEQFF. CDR3 DNA: TGTGCCAGCAGCTTAGCAGCGGACTCCAGGGGTGAGCAGTTCTTC.